These 3 T cell receptor beta chains share one sample of origin, sequenced in a study of cytomegalovirus exposure and HLA in healthy donors. The PCR had 60 Vbeta and 13 Jbeta primers. Profiling relied on immunoSEQ multiplex PCR, and the TCRdb table lists in-frame clones only, not all of them. The sample holds about 190,000 clones, around 83% seen once. The sample taken for sequencing was PBMCs. The receptors stem from a man aged 35 to 55 in good health and CMV-seropositive.

The chain recombines TRBV19 with TRBJ1-5, with 9 bases fitting TRBD1. Germline-derived CDR1 and CDR2 are LNHDA and SQIVND (reference sequence). This CDR3 is 15 amino acids long. Trimming cost V 6 bases and J 7 bases; bases outside gene matches: 10. CDR3 protein: CASSPQTGGKQPQHF. DNA of the CDR3: TGTGCCAGTAGCCCCCAGACAGGGGGAAAACAGCCCCAGCATTTT.

The rearrangement links TRBV19 to TRBJ2-6; D possibly corresponds to TRBD1 (6 bases). The CDR3 has 15 residues. Trimming took off 7 bases at V and 0 bases at J, with 10 bases between the two ends. Germline CDR1 LNHDA, CDR2 SQIVND (reference sequence). The CDR3 nucleotides read TGTGCCAGTACTCGGGACAACTCTGGGGCCAACGTCCTGACTTTC. Its protein is CASTRDNSGANVLTF.

V and J are TRBV4-2 and TRBJ2-7, with 10 positions matching TRBD1. The CDR3 has 15 residues. Germline loops: CDR1 LGHNA, CDR2 YNFKEQ. V was pared by 0 bases and J by 4 bases, with 3 bases of the junction left unmatched. This CDR3 is CASSQDDRGHYEQYF. The CDR3 DNA follows: TGTGCCAGCAGCCAAGATGACAGGGGGCATTACGAGCAGTACTTC.